This TCR beta chain was profiled in a study of shared clonotypes between healthy human individuals. Broader study findings: Across subsets, estimated richness was generally greater for naive than for memory populations.

Method: immunoSEQ multiplex PCR; TCRdb's copy keeps in-frame clones and lacks some. The sample yields more than 550,000 clones, 92% seen once. This clone was seen only once. Its antigen is unidentified. The naive CD8 fraction comprised CD45RO-negative cells positively selected for CCR7 and excluded terminally differentiated effector memory CD45RA+ cells. Per germline, CDR1 SGHKS and CDR2 YYEKEE (reference sequence). There are 18 residues in the CDR3. Trimming stripped 2 bases from V and 3 bases from J, with 23 bases between. Sequencing was done on a sample of naive CD8+ T cells sorted from blood. This TCR was sampled from a young man in good health. The rearrangement links TRBV5-5 to TRBJ1-2; TRBD1 is a possible D gene (5 bases). CDR3 sequence (DNA): TGTGCCAGCAGCTTCGTTTTAAGTGAGCGGAGAGGGGACTATGGCTACACCTTC. Translating it yields CASSFVLSERRGDYGYTF.